This T cell receptor (beta chain) was identified during a study of shared clonotypes between healthy human individuals. The wider study: CD4 naive and memory got three plates each, CD8 naive two, CD8 memory one.

All donors were healthy HIV-negative adults lacking recent acute infections or vaccinations. Subsets obtained from CD4+ cells comprised CD45RA+ naive and CD45RA-negative memory cells. The authors distributed each subset's genomic DNA evenly over several immunoSEQ plates. Only in-frame clones appear in the TCRdb table, and some are missing; sequencing was by immunoSEQ multiplex PCR. The repertoire holds nearly 1 million clones, over 75% seen once, with around 1.4% in the top ten. V dropped 6 bases and J dropped 6; count of bases not matched to a gene: 10. The germline CDR1 and CDR2 sequences are SGHTA and FQGNSA. This CDR3 has 15 residues.

The rearrangement uses TRBV7-2 and TRBJ2-1, with 8 nucleotides matching TRBD2. The sequencing input was memory CD4+ T cells sorted from blood. Specified subset: CD45RA-negative fraction. The source of this sequence is a man aged 18 to 35 in good health. CDR3 loop: CASSQSGRVVNEQFF. CDR3 sequence (DNA): TGTGCCAGCAGTCAAAGCGGGAGAGTAGTCAATGAGCAGTTCTTC. The full variable domain, rest sourced from reference TRBV7-2 and TRBJ2-1, is GAGVSQSPSNKVTEKGKDVELRCDPISGHTALYWYRQSLGQGLEFLIYFQGNSAPDKSGLPSDRFSAERTGGSVSTLTIQRTQQEDSAVYLCASSQSGRVVNEQFFGPGTRLTVL.